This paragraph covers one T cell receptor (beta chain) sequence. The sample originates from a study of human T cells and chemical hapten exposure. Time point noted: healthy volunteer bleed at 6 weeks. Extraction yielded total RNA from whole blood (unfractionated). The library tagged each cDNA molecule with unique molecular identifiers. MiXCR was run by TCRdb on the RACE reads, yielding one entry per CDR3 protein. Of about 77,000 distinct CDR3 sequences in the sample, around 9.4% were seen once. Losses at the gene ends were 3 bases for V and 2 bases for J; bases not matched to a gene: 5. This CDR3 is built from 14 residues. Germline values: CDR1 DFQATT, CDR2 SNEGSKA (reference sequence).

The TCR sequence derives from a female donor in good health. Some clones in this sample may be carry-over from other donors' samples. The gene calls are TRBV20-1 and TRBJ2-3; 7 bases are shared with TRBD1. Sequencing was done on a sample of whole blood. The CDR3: CSASGTATTDTQYF. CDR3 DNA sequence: TGCAGTGCTAGCGGGACAGCTACCACAGATACGCAGTATTTT.